This T cell receptor beta chain was sequenced in a study of brain T cells in children with intractable seizures (dated by TCRdb to about 2021). Context from the whole study: A NanoString immunology panel was first used to screen resected brain tissue from about 56 pediatric epilepsy surgery cases for immune gene transcripts. About 65% of the 12 selected surgery cases also had pre-surgery blood sequenced, which left four cases with brain tissue only.

The time point label, read with the paper, signifies: resected brain tissue, or blood drawn just prior to surgery. The surgery cases with the highest brain T cell transcript signatures were chosen for TCR beta chain sequencing of brain tissue, and also of blood when blood was available. Patients had been treated with at least one anti-epileptic drug before surgery. TCR-sequenced patients were children with drug-resistant epilepsy due to tuberous sclerosis complex, focal cortical dysplasia, Rasmussen encephalitis or hemimegalencephaly. The blood samples were collected right before the epilepsy surgery. The Monarch genomic DNA purification kit was used to extract bulk genomic DNA from unsorted brain tissue and whole blood. Worth noting for this clone: No cognate antigen has been identified for it. No base-level quality is on record; no much larger clone is a single base apart.

The CDR3 holds 14 amino acids from the cysteine to the phenylalanine. Left in the record is the CDR3 DNA by itself, 42 bases read in frame from the first base. As encoded in the germline V gene (reference sequence), CDR1 is LNHDA while CDR2 is SQIVND. The junction shows trimming of 1 base on V and 2 bases on J, plus 9 bases between the germline ends. The immunoSEQ assay was applied to genomic DNA to generate the TCR beta chain sequences. The source study handled its data this way. CDR3 sequences that did not begin with the conserved framework cysteine at position 104 were removed by hand. Clonality was calculated as one minus the normalized Shannon's Diversity Index, with values ranging from 0 (maximal diversity) to 1 (oligoclonal). Chi-squared comparison-of-proportions tests assessed whether the same CDR3 differed in frequency between samples, such as brain versus blood. Public clonotypes were found by searching immuneACCESS, and the VDJdb browser was used to assess similarity to known antiviral clonotypes. As stored in TCRdb, this immuneACCESS dataset retains in-frame rearrangements with V and J assigned. A fraction of the clones does not appear; measured against another copy, unresolved V genes explain less than half of the discrepancy, and the remainder lacks a known reason. V and J calls and clone size are given by that table; D and trimming were obtained from the DNA. The sample data list about 80,000 clones, and under 95% of these were observed just once. The ten largest clones take up roughly 25% of the sample.

Broad study findings and their caveats: Because pre- and post-surgery blood were sequenced to different depths, clones absent from the pre-surgery sample may reflect undersampling. Viral specificity was inferred only from CDR3 sequence similarity, and patients' HCMV serostatus was unknown.

The origin of this receptor is a girl aged 2-10 years with Rasmussen encephalitis and intractable seizures. The sequence joins TRBV19 to TRBJ2-7; no D gene can be assigned with confidence. Here the sequenced sample was peripheral blood, taken at surgery. In nucleotides, the sequence is TGTGCCAGTAGTATAGGTGTGGCCACCTACGAGCAGTACTTC. Protein translation: CASSIGVATYEQYF.